Listed here are 20 T cell receptor beta chains from one sample, sequenced in a study of shared clonotypes between healthy human individuals (dated by TCRdb to the early 2020s). The receptor library was made with the immunoSEQ multiplex PCR assay. Here the immuneACCESS table is served through TCRdb, limited to in-frame sequences with V and J called. Missing clones are a known gap in these copies; in checked studies unresolved V genes cover under half, and the rest lacks a known reason. The sample table lists over 2 million clones, 95% of them with a count of one. The ten biggest clones cover more than 0.1% of the sample. Sequencing was carried out using naive CD4+ T cells sorted from blood. The cell subset or site label for this specimen denotes: CD45RA+ positively selected. The receptors were gathered from a man aged 18 to 30 in good health.

This chain links TRBV10-1 with TRBJ2-3; the match to TRBD2 covers 8 bases. The CDR3 is 16 residues long. Trimming took 4 bases from V and 5 from J; bases not matched to a gene: 11. Germline CDR1 and CDR2: WNHNN and SYGVQD (reference sequence). In DNA form, the CDR3 reads TGCGCCAGCAGTGTATTTGGACTAGCCAGGGGAGATACGCAGTATTTT. Translation: CASSVFGLARGDTQYF.

The V call is TRBV9, the J call TRBJ2-5; 14 bases are a match to TRBD2. The CDR3 is made up of 17 amino acids. CDR1 SGDLS and CDR2 YYNGEE come from the germline V gene. Trimming took 0 bases from V and 4 from J; bases not matched to a gene: 5. CDR3 loop: CASSVATGLAGGETQYF. The CDR3 DNA follows: TGTGCCAGCAGCGTAGCTACCGGACTAGCGGGGGGAGAGACCCAGTACTTC.

This chain uses TRBV7-9 with TRBJ2-1; TRBD2 matches 14 bases. The CDR3 sequence is 15 residues long. Germline lookup yields CDR1 SEHNR and CDR2 FQNEAQ (reference sequence). J lost 8 bases, V lost 0 bases, and 0 bases had no gene match. CDR3 amino acids: CASSLAGLAGDEQFF. In DNA, the CDR3 is TGTGCCAGCAGCTTAGCGGGACTAGCGGGAGATGAGCAGTTCTTC.

The chain couples TRBV28 to TRBJ2-1; 8 bases fit TRBD1. Germline CDR1 and CDR2: MDHEN and SYDVKM. This CDR3 contains 14 residues. V trimming: 5 bases; J trimming: 7 bases; junction bases outside the gene matches: 7. The CDR3 sequence: CASSPRTGTNEQFF. The CDR3 DNA reads as TGTGCCAGCAGTCCCCGGACAGGGACGAATGAGCAGTTCTTC.

V usage is TRBV15 and J usage is TRBJ2-7; D remains unclear. Germline V gene data show CDR1 as LNHNV and CDR2 as YYDKDF (reference sequence). This CDR3 is 14 amino acids long. V lost 0 bases to trimming and J lost 2 bases, with 8 bases between them. This CDR3 is CATSREKSAYEQYF. For the CDR3, the DNA is TGTGCCACCAGCAGAGAAAAATCCGCCTACGAGCAGTACTTC.

Notes on this clone: Other DNA sequences within the sample encode an identical CDR3. The chain combines TRBV7-9 with TRBJ1-1, with D perhaps TRBD1 (5 bases). There are 13 residues in the CDR3. The V end lost 4 bases, the J end lost 5 bases, and 11 bases lay between the germline ends. Germline V gene data show CDR1 as SEHNR and CDR2 as FQNEAQ (reference sequence). The CDR3 sequence: CASSSGPGTEAFF. The DNA for the CDR3 is TGTGCCAGCAGCTCGGGGCCGGGGACTGAAGCTTTCTTT.

The chain carries TRBV11-2 and TRBJ1-2; D not resolved. V lost 6 bases and J 0 bases, leaving 8 bases between the germline ends. The CDR3 totals 13 residues. Germline CDR1 and CDR2: SGHAT and FQNNGV. The CDR3 loop reads CASSKETNYGYTF. The CDR3 DNA is TGTGCCAGCAGTAAAGAGACTAACTATGGCTACACCTTC.

In regard to this clone: The identical CDR3 is also encoded by other nucleotide sequences in the sample. This chain joins TRBV30 and TRBJ1-6; D call uncertain. V lost 2 bases and J 7 bases, leaving 6 bases between the germline ends. Germline V CDR1 and CDR2: GTSNPN, SVGIG (reference sequence). The CDR3 loop spans 12 amino acids. The chain's CDR3 is CAWSLPNSPLHF. The CDR3 coding sequence is TGTGCCTGGAGTCTGCCGAATTCACCCCTCCACTTT.

The rearrangement uses TRBV19 and TRBJ2-7; D is unresolved. The V end was cut by 3 bases, the J end by 2 bases, with 17 bases between. Germline values: CDR1 LNHDA, CDR2 SQIVND (reference sequence). This CDR3 region has 16 residues. DNA of the CDR3: TGTGCCAGTAGTATGGGTTTCGACCGAAACCCCTACGAGCAGTACTTC. Translation: CASSMGFDRNPYEQYF.

This chain joins TRBV7-2 and TRBJ2-2; perhaps TRBD2 as D (5 bases). Trimming took off 3 bases at V and 8 bases at J, with 13 bases between the two ends. Germline V lookup: CDR1 SGHTA, CDR2 FQGNSA. This CDR3 has 14 amino acids. The DNA for the CDR3 is TGTGCCAGCAGCTTGCTAGCTCCTCCGGGGGAGCTGTTTTTT. It codes for CASSLLAPPGELFF.

The V and J genes are TRBV14 and TRBJ1-2, with D possibly matching TRBD1 (5 bases). The length of the CDR3 is 15 residues. V lost 0 bases to trimming and J lost 2 bases, with 10 bases between them. Germline lookup yields CDR1 SGHDN and CDR2 FVKESK. The CDR3 loop reads CASSQDRAVNYGYTF. As DNA, the CDR3 is TGTGCCAGCAGCCAAGACAGGGCGGTAAACTATGGCTACACCTTC. Based on the CDR3 plus reference TRBV14 and TRBJ1-2, the full variable domain is EAGVTQFPSHSVIEKGQTVTLRCDPISGHDNLYWYRRVMGKEIKFLLHFVKESKQDESGMPNNRFLAERTGGTYSTLKVQPAELEDSGVYFCASSQDRAVNYGYTFGSGTRLTVV.

The chain has TRBV28 and TRBJ2-7; 7 nucleotides match TRBD1. This CDR3 is built from 15 residues. Per germline, CDR1 MDHEN and CDR2 SYDVKM. The V gene end was trimmed by 6 bases and the J gene end by 0 bases; junction bases not matched to a gene: 8. The CDR3: CASRTGTASSYEQYF. In DNA, the CDR3 is TGTGCCAGCAGAACCGGGACAGCTAGCTCCTACGAGCAGTACTTC.

The CDR3 protein is CATSRDLGDTEAFF. In DNA form, the CDR3 reads TGTGCCACCAGCAGAGATCTAGGGGACACTGAAGCTTTCTTT. V and J are TRBV15 and TRBJ1-1, with D maybe TRBD1 (5 bases). The CDR3 extends over 14 amino acids. Germline CDR1 LNHNV, CDR2 YYDKDF (reference sequence). Trimming took off 0 bases at V and 3 bases at J, with 8 bases between the two ends.

The V gene is TRBV30, the J gene TRBJ2-7, with D possibly matching TRBD2 (6 bases). Trimming took off 4 bases at V and 3 bases at J, with 22 bases between the two ends. Germline CDR1 is GTSNPN and CDR2 is SVGIG (reference sequence). The CDR3 runs 16 residues. The CDR3 spells CAWTGRLVFSVYEQYF. CDR3 sequence (DNA): TGTGCCTGGACCGGAAGACTAGTTTTCAGCGTCTACGAGCAGTACTTC.

V usage is TRBV28 and J usage is TRBJ2-1; perhaps TRBD2 as D (6 bases). The germline gives CDR1 MDHEN, CDR2 SYDVKM. The CDR3 length is 16 residues. V gave up 5 bases and J gave up 2 bases, with 16 bases separating them. The CDR3 DNA reads TGTGCCAGCAGTCCTCATCTAGCGCCTACCTACAATGAGCAGTTCTTC. This codes for CASSPHLAPTYNEQFF.

The J gene is TRBJ2-7, the V gene TRBV5-4; D is perhaps TRBD1 (6 bases). This CDR3 is built from 17 residues. Trimming took off 4 bases at V and 3 bases at J, with 23 bases between the two ends. In germline, CDR1 is SGHNT, CDR2 YYREEE (reference sequence). The CDR3: CASSHQTLTGLGYEQYF. DNA for the CDR3: TGTGCCAGCAGCCACCAGACCCTAACAGGGCTGGGCTACGAGCAGTACTTC.

With respect to this clone: Other DNA sequences from this sample encode an identical CDR3 as well. The genes are TRBV7-2 and TRBJ2-7; D gene ambiguous. The germline gives CDR1 SGHTA, CDR2 FQGNSA. The V end lost 1 base, the J end lost 0 bases, and 4 bases lay between the germline ends. The CDR3 is 13 residues long. The DNA of the CDR3 is TGTGCCAGCAGCTTAGTTTCCTCCTACGAGCAGTACTTC. This sequence encodes CASSLVSSYEQYF.

The chain has TRBV18 and TRBJ1-6; D not certain. Trimming left V 3 bases short and J 8 bases short, with 14 bases between. Germline V gene sequence: CDR1 KGHSH, CDR2 LQKENI. The CDR3 has 15 residues. The CDR3 reads CASSPLSRLDSPLHF. The CDR3 DNA follows: TGTGCCAGCTCACCCCTCTCTCGATTGGATTCACCCCTCCACTTT.

This sequence joins TRBV5-1 and TRBJ2-5, with TRBD1 matching over 9 bases. Germline CDR1 SGHRS, CDR2 YFSETQ. Trimming removed 4 bases from V and 1 base from J; junction bases left unmatched: 5. The CDR3 spans 15 residues. This chain's CDR3 is CASSKPTGGQETQYF. DNA of the CDR3: TGCGCCAGCAGCAAACCGACAGGGGGCCAAGAGACCCAGTACTTC.

This chain links TRBV28 with TRBJ1-3; 10 bases are shared with TRBD1. This CDR3 region has 15 residues. The junction had 5 bases not matched to a gene; V was cut back by 5 bases and J by 4 bases. The V gene's germline CDR1 is MDHEN and CDR2 SYDVKM. The CDR3 sequence is CASSPGQGSGNTIYF. The CDR3, as DNA: TGTGCCAGCAGTCCGGGACAGGGGTCCGGAAACACCATATATTTT.